This TCR beta chain came from a study of T cell responses to AZD1222 COVID-19 vaccine. Measured with immunoSEQ multiplex PCR; TCRdb has only the in-frame clones, and not every one. The sample has 100,000 to 150,000 clones, around 86% seen once. The specimen comprised peripheral blood, sampled on day 0 of AZD1222 vaccination. The receptor comes from an adult in good health.

The CDR3 bases are TGCGCCAGCAGCCAAAGGGGTACGGGGCCCCACTCCTACGAGCAGTACTTC. Amino acid sequence: CASSQRGTGPHSYEQYF. J is TRBJ2-7 and V is TRBV4-1; D is perhaps TRBD1 or TRBD2 (5 bases each). The CDR3 extends over 17 amino acids. The V end lost 2 bases, the J end lost 0 bases, and 17 bases lay between the germline ends. The V gene's germline CDR1 is MGHRA and CDR2 YSYEKL.